This T cell receptor (beta chain) was retrieved from a study of T cell repertoires in cytomegalovirus infection. This clonotype showed up just a few times. Its specificity is not known. Trimming cost V 7 bases and J 3 bases, with 19 bases left between them. This CDR3 region has 16 residues. The V gene's germline CDR1 is MDHEN and CDR2 SYDVKM. Each CDR3 protein is one row after TCRdb ran MiXCR on the reads. Here the sample spans 300,000 or so distinct CDR3 sequences, 20% to 25% being singletons. This rearrangement joins TRBV28 to TRBJ1-3; TRBD1 is a possible D gene (5 bases). The sequence was collected from a human donor in good health (CMV status not recorded). Some clones in this sample may be carry-over from other donors' samples. The input for sequencing was cultured PBMCs, taken from culture after CMV antigen stimulation. The CDR3 nucleotides read TGTGCCAGCACCTCAATCGGGGGAGATTTTGGAAACACCATATATTTT. It encodes CASTSIGGDFGNTIYF.